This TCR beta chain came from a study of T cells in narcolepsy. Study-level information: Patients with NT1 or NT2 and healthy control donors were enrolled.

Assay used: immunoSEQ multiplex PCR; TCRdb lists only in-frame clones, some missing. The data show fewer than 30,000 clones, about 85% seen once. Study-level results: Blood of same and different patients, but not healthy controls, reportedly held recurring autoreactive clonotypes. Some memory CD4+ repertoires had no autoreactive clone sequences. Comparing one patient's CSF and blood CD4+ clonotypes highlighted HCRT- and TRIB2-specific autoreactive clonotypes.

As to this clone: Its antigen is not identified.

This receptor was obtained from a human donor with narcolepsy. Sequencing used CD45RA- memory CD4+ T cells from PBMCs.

The CDR3: CASSQPGQGDTGELFF. The CDR3 nucleotides read TGTGCCAGCTCACAACCGGGACAGGGGGACACCGGGGAGCTGTTTTTT. The chain uses TRBV18 and TRBJ2-2; 11 bases are a match to TRBD1. CDR1 and CDR2 from the germline V gene are KGHSH and LQKENI. After removal of 4 bases from V and 3 bases from J, the junction contained 4 bases not matched to a gene. There are 16 residues in the CDR3.